This T cell receptor (beta chain) was sequenced in a study of vaccination and CD4 T cells after COVID-19. Study results and limitations: In convalescent patients, 304 of 307 vaccine-specific clones were spike mono-reactive. Although the median of SARS-CoV-2-reactive clonotypes rose from about 20 to 38, the change was not significant.

The Oncomine TCR Beta short-read assay was what sequenced the DNA obtained from cultured CD4+ T cells. TCRdb reprocessed the PCR reads with MiXCR, giving one entry per CDR3 protein. The table records over 10,000 distinct CDR3 sequences, under 65% of them present only once. Treatment described: approximately 11-day PBMC culture with coronavirus spike peptide pools or control peptides (ViraFEST assay). With respect to this clonotype: What it binds is not known.

CDR1 and CDR2 from the germline V gene are SGHAT and FQDESV (reference sequence). Trimming at V came to 4 bases and at J to 3 bases, leaving 2 bases not matched to a gene. The CDR3 runs to 13 residues. The chain recombines TRBV11-1 with TRBJ2-7, with 8 nucleotides matching TRBD1. This TCR came from a human donor who had recovered from COVID-19. Sequencing was performed on CD4+ T cells from blood, cultured in vitro. CDR3 protein: CASSSDRGYEQYF. The CDR3 DNA reads as TGTGCCAGCAGCTCAGACAGGGGCTACGAGCAGTACTTC.